A selection of T cell receptor beta chains follows, all from one sample in a study of glioma-infiltrating T cells. TCRdb re-analysed the multiplex PCR reads in MiXCR, keeping a single row per CDR3 protein. The sample has about 93,000 distinct CDR3 sequences; 35% to 45% are singletons. Sequenced input: glioma tissue, nonneoplastic brain tissue, or PBMCs (not recorded which). Receptor source: a human donor with low-grade glioma or glioblastoma, undergoing nonglioma brain surgery, or in good health (not recorded which). Each CDR3 is given with its conserved first and last residue. The order of the fields is V gene, J gene, D gene, clone size, CDR3 protein, CDR3 DNA. A D gene is named only where the DNA matches it firmly. Clone size is not always given. Where it is, it says once, few, many or a class for expanded clones.

>TRBV12-3/TRBV12-4|TRBJ2-1|TRBD2|NA
CASSLASGSREQFF
TGTGCCAGCAGTTTAGCTAGCGGGAGTAGAGAGCAGTTCTTC
>TRBV5-4|TRBJ2-3|TRBD2|many
CASSERSGSTDTQYF
TGTGCCAGCAGCGAGCGTAGCGGGAGCACAGATACGCAGTATTTT
>TRBV28|TRBJ1-2|TRBD1|NA
CASRRPGTANGYTF
TGTGCCAGCAGGCGTCCCGGGACAGCAAATGGCTACACCTTC
>TRBV7-2|TRBJ2-7|NA|many
CASSPPPVGLYEQYF
TGTGCCAGCAGCCCTCCTCCGGTGGGACTCTACGAGCAGTACTTC
>TRBV20-1|TRBJ1-1|TRBD1|NA
CSARRRDRGLTNTEAFF
TGCAGTGCTAGGCGTAGGGACAGGGGTTTGACGAACACTGAAGCTTTCTTT
>TRBV20-1|TRBJ1-5|NA|NA
CSALDRNQGPQHF
TGCAGTGCTCTTGACAGGAACCAAGGGCCCCAGCATTTT
>TRBV20-1|TRBJ1-5|TRBD1|many
CSARDETGGNQPQHF
TGCAGTGCTAGAGATGAGACAGGGGGCAATCAGCCCCAGCATTTT
>TRBV28|TRBJ2-7|TRBD1|NA
CASSLDRTWKYEQYF
TGTGCCAGTAGTTTGGACAGGACGTGGAAATACGAGCAGTACTTC
>TRBV27|TRBJ1-1|NA|many
CASSLSISSEAFF
TGTGCCAGCAGTTTATCTATCAGTTCTGAAGCTTTCTTT
>TRBV3-1|TRBJ1-5|NA|NA
CARSRGTQNQPQHF
TGTGCCAGAAGCCGCGGGACACAGAACCAGCCCCAGCATTTT
>TRBV6-2/TRBV6-3|TRBJ2-7|NA|NA
CASRAGPGPEQYF
TGTGCCAGCCGGGCAGGACCGGGCCCCGAGCAGTACTTC
>TRBV20-1|TRBJ2-7|TRBD1|many
CSASRDRVTYEQYF
TGCAGTGCTAGCCGGGACAGGGTAACCTACGAGCAGTACTTC
>TRBV28|TRBJ1-4|NA|many
CASRFEGEKLFF
TGTGCCAGCAGGTTTGAGGGGGAAAAACTGTTTTTT
>TRBV6-6|TRBJ1-3|NA|NA
CASSSLGNTIYF
TGTGCCAGCAGTTCCTTAGGAAACACCATATATTTT